Listed below are T cell receptor beta chains from one sample, sequenced in a study of blood T cell repertoires in COVID-19. Data came from immunoSEQ multiplex PCR; TCRdb stores just in-frame clones and leaves some out. The sample yields roughly 220,000 clones, 85% to 90% seen once. Sequences were obtained from PBMCs or T cells enriched from blood (not recorded which). These receptors came from a woman aged 45 to 65 with acute COVID-19. Each CDR3 is given with its conserved first and last residue. A D gene is named only where the DNA matches it firmly. Clone size, where shown, is once, few, many, or a class for clones that have expanded.

j_call: TRBJ2-1
d_call: -
clone_size: -
v_call: TRBV27
cdr3_nt: TGTGCCAGCAGTTTAACCCAGGGCCCTCTCTTTAACTATGAGCAGTTCTTC
cdr3_aa: CASSLTQGPLFNYEQFF

j_call: TRBJ1-6
d_call: -
clone_size: -
v_call: TRBV3-1/TRBV3-2
cdr3_nt: TGTGCCAGCAGCCGTGATGAGTTTTCACCCCTCCACTTT
cdr3_aa: CASSRDEFSPLHF

j_call: TRBJ2-7
d_call: TRBD1
clone_size: -
v_call: TRBV6-5
cdr3_nt: TGTGCCAGCAGGGGACAGGGCACAGGGCAGTACTTC
cdr3_aa: CASRGQGTGQYF

j_call: TRBJ2-7
d_call: -
clone_size: -
v_call: TRBV27
cdr3_nt: TGTGCCAGCAGGACGACTAACTACGAGCAGTACTTC
cdr3_aa: CASRTTNYEQYF

j_call: TRBJ1-1
d_call: -
clone_size: -
v_call: TRBV19
cdr3_nt: TGTGCCAGTAGTATGGGGACAATGAACACTGAAGCTTTCTTT
cdr3_aa: CASSMGTMNTEAFF

j_call: TRBJ1-5
d_call: -
clone_size: few
v_call: TRBV27
cdr3_nt: TGTGCCAGCAGTTTAGGTCAGGGCCACCAGCCCCAGCATTTT
cdr3_aa: CASSLGQGHQPQHF

j_call: TRBJ2-5
d_call: -
clone_size: -
v_call: TRBV19
cdr3_nt: TGTGCCAGTAGTATAGGAGACAGAGTACAAGAGACCCAGTACTTC
cdr3_aa: CASSIGDRVQETQYF

j_call: TRBJ1-1
d_call: -
clone_size: -
v_call: TRBV5-1
cdr3_nt: TGCGCCAGCAAATTTGGCGGGAACACTGAAGCTTTCTTT
cdr3_aa: CASKFGGNTEAFF

j_call: TRBJ1-5
d_call: TRBD1
clone_size: -
v_call: TRBV6-6
cdr3_nt: TGTGCCAGCAGGGACAGGAGGCATCAGCCCCAGCATTTT
cdr3_aa: CASRDRRHQPQHF

j_call: TRBJ2-7
d_call: -
clone_size: -
v_call: TRBV7-3
cdr3_nt: TGTGCCAGCAGCCAACTATTTCACGAGCAGTACTTC
cdr3_aa: CASSQLFHEQYF

j_call: TRBJ2-3
d_call: TRBD2
clone_size: -
v_call: TRBV9
cdr3_nt: TGTGCCAGCAGGTCCGGGACTAGCGGGACATCTAGCACAGATACGCAGTATTTT
cdr3_aa: CASRSGTSGTSSTDTQYF

j_call: TRBJ1-5
d_call: -
clone_size: -
v_call: TRBV7-9
cdr3_nt: TGTGCCAGCAGCGAAACGCAGGATCAGCCCCAGCATTTT
cdr3_aa: CASSETQDQPQHF

j_call: TRBJ1-2
d_call: -
clone_size: few
v_call: TRBV7-9
cdr3_nt: TGTGCCAGCCAGGCACTTGATGGCTACACCTTC
cdr3_aa: CASQALDGYTF

j_call: TRBJ2-7
d_call: -
clone_size: once
v_call: TRBV9
cdr3_nt: TGTGCCAGCAGCGTAGGTGGGACTGTAAACTCCTACGAGCAGTACTTC
cdr3_aa: CASSVGGTVNSYEQYF

j_call: TRBJ2-7
d_call: -
clone_size: -
v_call: TRBV30
cdr3_nt: TGTGCCTGGAGCCCCCGGGGCTACGAGCAGTACTTC
cdr3_aa: CAWSPRGYEQYF

j_call: TRBJ1-2
d_call: -
clone_size: -
v_call: TRBV2
cdr3_nt: TGTGCCAGCAGAGACTGGACAGTTGGCTACACCTTC
cdr3_aa: CASRDWTVGYTF

j_call: TRBJ2-5
d_call: TRBD2
clone_size: once
v_call: TRBV6-5
cdr3_nt: TGTGCCAGCAGTCGGACTAGGACCCGGGAGACCCAGTACTTC
cdr3_aa: CASSRTRTRETQYF

j_call: TRBJ2-7
d_call: TRBD2
clone_size: -
v_call: TRBV6-2/TRBV6-3
cdr3_nt: TGTGCCAGCAGTCAGGGACTAGCGGGATACTACGAGCAGTACTTC
cdr3_aa: CASSQGLAGYYEQYF

j_call: TRBJ2-7
d_call: TRBD2
clone_size: -
v_call: TRBV27
cdr3_nt: TGTGCCAGCAGTTTTTTGCTAGCGGGAGGGCCGGGAGAGCAGTACTTC
cdr3_aa: CASSFLLAGGPGEQYF

j_call: TRBJ1-6
d_call: TRBD1
clone_size: -
v_call: TRBV2
cdr3_nt: TGTGCCAGCAGTACTGGACAGGTTAATTCACCCCTCCACTTT
cdr3_aa: CASSTGQVNSPLHF

j_call: TRBJ1-3
d_call: TRBD1
clone_size: -
v_call: TRBV3-1/TRBV3-2
cdr3_nt: TGTGCCAGCCCCCTAAGGGGGCCCGAGGGGGGAAACACCATATATTTT
cdr3_aa: CASPLRGPEGGNTIYF

j_call: TRBJ1-4
d_call: TRBD1
clone_size: once
v_call: TRBV27
cdr3_nt: TGTGCCAGCAGTAGACGGACAGGGGGTAATGAAAAACTGTTTTTT
cdr3_aa: CASSRRTGGNEKLFF

j_call: TRBJ2-1
d_call: -
clone_size: -
v_call: TRBV20-1
cdr3_nt: TGCAGTGCTAGTAAAGGGCTAGTGGGGAGATGGGAGCAGTTCTTC
cdr3_aa: CSASKGLVGRWEQFF

j_call: TRBJ1-1
d_call: TRBD1
clone_size: few
v_call: TRBV29-1
cdr3_nt: TGCAGCGGTTTGAAGGGGGCGGGCACTGAAGCTTTCTTT
cdr3_aa: CSGLKGAGTEAFF

j_call: TRBJ2-7
d_call: TRBD1
clone_size: -
v_call: TRBV4-3
cdr3_nt: TGCGCCAGCAGCCAAGGGTCCAGGGGGCTCGACGAGCAGTACTTC
cdr3_aa: CASSQGSRGLDEQYF

j_call: TRBJ1-1
d_call: -
clone_size: -
v_call: TRBV3-1/TRBV3-2
cdr3_nt: TGTGCCAGCAGCTCCCACAGGGAGAACACTGAAGCTTTCTTT
cdr3_aa: CASSSHRENTEAFF

j_call: TRBJ1-2
d_call: -
clone_size: -
v_call: TRBV7-2
cdr3_nt: TGTGCCAGCAACTTAGGTATAACTAACTATGGCTACACCTTC
cdr3_aa: CASNLGITNYGYTF

j_call: TRBJ2-1
d_call: TRBD1
clone_size: -
v_call: TRBV18
cdr3_nt: TGTGCCAGCTCACGAGGGGTGACAGGGGGCTACAATGAGCAGTTCTTC
cdr3_aa: CASSRGVTGGYNEQFF

j_call: TRBJ2-1
d_call: TRBD2
clone_size: -
v_call: TRBV11-2
cdr3_nt: TGTGCCAGCAGCTTAGATCTGGGGACTAGCTCGGGCAATGAGCAGTTCTTC
cdr3_aa: CASSLDLGTSSGNEQFF

j_call: TRBJ2-3
d_call: TRBD1
clone_size: -
v_call: TRBV7-3
cdr3_nt: TGTGCCAGCAGCCAACTCTTCGGGACAGAGTTCTCTAGCACAGATACGCAGTATTTT
cdr3_aa: CASSQLFGTEFSSTDTQYF

j_call: TRBJ2-4
d_call: -
clone_size: -
v_call: TRBV7-2
cdr3_nt: TGTGCCAGCAGCTTATTTGGAGGGCCGGGCAAAAACATTCAGTACTTC
cdr3_aa: CASSLFGGPGKNIQYF

j_call: TRBJ1-1
d_call: -
clone_size: -
v_call: TRBV29-1
cdr3_nt: TGCAGCGTTGAGTACGGACAGAACACTGAAGCTTTCTTT
cdr3_aa: CSVEYGQNTEAFF

j_call: TRBJ2-3
d_call: TRBD2
clone_size: -
v_call: TRBV6-5
cdr3_nt: TGTGCCAGCAGGAGGGAGGGATCAGATACGCAGTATTTT
cdr3_aa: CASRREGSDTQYF

j_call: TRBJ2-1
d_call: -
clone_size: -
v_call: TRBV6-5
cdr3_nt: TGTGCCACCGCAGCGGTCGGGACAAACAATGAGCAGTTCTTC
cdr3_aa: CATAAVGTNNEQFF

j_call: TRBJ2-7
d_call: TRBD1
clone_size: -
v_call: TRBV7-9
cdr3_nt: TGTGCCAGCAGCGCTCCGGGACAGGGCTCCTACGAGCAGTACTTC
cdr3_aa: CASSAPGQGSYEQYF

j_call: TRBJ2-7
d_call: TRBD1
clone_size: -
v_call: TRBV7-8
cdr3_nt: TGTGCCAGCAGCTTACGGACAGGGGTTTACGAGCAGTACTTC
cdr3_aa: CASSLRTGVYEQYF

j_call: TRBJ1-4
d_call: TRBD1
clone_size: -
v_call: TRBV28
cdr3_nt: TGTGCCAGCAGTTTCGCGGACAGGGGTAATGAAAAACTGTTTTTT
cdr3_aa: CASSFADRGNEKLFF

j_call: TRBJ1-1
d_call: TRBD1
clone_size: -
v_call: TRBV18
cdr3_nt: TGTGCCAGCTCACCATCACAGGGGTATACTGAAGCTTTCTTT
cdr3_aa: CASSPSQGYTEAFF

j_call: TRBJ1-2
d_call: -
clone_size: -
v_call: TRBV9
cdr3_nt: TGTGCCAGCAGCGCTGCCCTACCGGGTTACTATGGCTACACCTTC
cdr3_aa: CASSAALPGYYGYTF

j_call: TRBJ2-5
d_call: TRBD2
clone_size: -
v_call: TRBV28
cdr3_nt: TGTGCCAGCAGTTTTCCTAGCGGGAGAGATCGAGAGACCCAGTACTTC
cdr3_aa: CASSFPSGRDRETQYF

j_call: TRBJ2-2
d_call: -
clone_size: -
v_call: TRBV7-9
cdr3_nt: TGTGCCAGCAGCTCTAGAGGAAGAACCGGGGAGCTGTTTTTT
cdr3_aa: CASSSRGRTGELFF

j_call: TRBJ1-4
d_call: -
clone_size: -
v_call: TRBV5-1
cdr3_nt: TGCGCCAGCAGCTTGGGGTATGGCGGTGAAAAACTGTTTTTT
cdr3_aa: CASSLGYGGEKLFF

j_call: TRBJ2-5
d_call: -
clone_size: -
v_call: TRBV7-2
cdr3_nt: TGTGCCAGCAGCCCAGGCCACCTACCGTACCAAGAGACCCAGTACTTC
cdr3_aa: CASSPGHLPYQETQYF

j_call: TRBJ2-2
d_call: TRBD2
clone_size: -
v_call: TRBV19
cdr3_nt: TGTGCCAGTAGGAATCTAGCGGGAGATCCCGGGGAGCTGTTTTTT
cdr3_aa: CASRNLAGDPGELFF